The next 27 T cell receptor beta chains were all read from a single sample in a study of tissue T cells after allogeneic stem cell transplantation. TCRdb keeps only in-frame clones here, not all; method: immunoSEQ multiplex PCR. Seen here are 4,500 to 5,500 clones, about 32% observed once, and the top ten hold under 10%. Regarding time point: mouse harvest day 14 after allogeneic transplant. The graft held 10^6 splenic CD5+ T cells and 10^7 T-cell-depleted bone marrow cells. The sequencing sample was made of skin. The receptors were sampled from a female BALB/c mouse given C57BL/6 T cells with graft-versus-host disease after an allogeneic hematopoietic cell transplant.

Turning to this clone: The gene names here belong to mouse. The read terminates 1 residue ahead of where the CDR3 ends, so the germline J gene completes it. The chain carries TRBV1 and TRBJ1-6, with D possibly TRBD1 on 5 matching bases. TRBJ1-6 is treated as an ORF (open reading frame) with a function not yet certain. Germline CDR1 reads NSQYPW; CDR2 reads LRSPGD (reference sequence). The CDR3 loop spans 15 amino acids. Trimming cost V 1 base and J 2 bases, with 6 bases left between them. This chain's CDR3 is CTCSAGTTYNSPLYF. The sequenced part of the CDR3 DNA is TGCACCTGCAGTGCAGGGACAACCTATAATTCGCCCCTCTAC.

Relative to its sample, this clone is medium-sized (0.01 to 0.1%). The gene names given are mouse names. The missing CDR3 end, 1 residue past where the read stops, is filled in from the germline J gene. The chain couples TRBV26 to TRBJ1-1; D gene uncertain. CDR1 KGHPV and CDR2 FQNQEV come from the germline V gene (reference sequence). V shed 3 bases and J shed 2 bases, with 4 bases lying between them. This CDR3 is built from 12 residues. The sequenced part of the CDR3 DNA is TGTGCCAGCAGTCTCCTTAACACAGAAGTCTTC. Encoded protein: CASSLLNTEVF. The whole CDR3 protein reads CASSLLNTEVFF.

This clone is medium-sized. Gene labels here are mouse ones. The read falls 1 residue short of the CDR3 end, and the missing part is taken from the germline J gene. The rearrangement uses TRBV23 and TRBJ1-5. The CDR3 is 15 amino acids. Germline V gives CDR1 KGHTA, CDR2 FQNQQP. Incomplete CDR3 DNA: TGCTCCAGCAGTCAATCGGGAGGAAACAACCAGGCTCCGCTT. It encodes CSSSQSGGNNQAPL. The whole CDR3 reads CSSSQSGGNNQAPLF.

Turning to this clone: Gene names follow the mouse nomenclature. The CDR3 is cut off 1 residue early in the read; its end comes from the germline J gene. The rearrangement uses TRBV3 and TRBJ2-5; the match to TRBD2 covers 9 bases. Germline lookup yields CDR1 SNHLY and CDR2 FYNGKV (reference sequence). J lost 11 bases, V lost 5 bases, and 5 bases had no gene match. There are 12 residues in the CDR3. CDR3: CASSPRLGVQYF. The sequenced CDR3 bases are TGTGCCAGCAGCCCCCGACTGGGGGTCCAGTAC.

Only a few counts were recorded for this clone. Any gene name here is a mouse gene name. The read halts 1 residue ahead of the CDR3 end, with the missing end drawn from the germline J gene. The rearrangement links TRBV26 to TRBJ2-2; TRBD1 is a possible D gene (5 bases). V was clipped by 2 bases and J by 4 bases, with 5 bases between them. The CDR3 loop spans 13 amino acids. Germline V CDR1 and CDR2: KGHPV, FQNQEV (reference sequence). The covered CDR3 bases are TGTGCCAGCAGTCTGCAGGGCACCGGGCAGCTCTAC. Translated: CASSLQGTGQLY. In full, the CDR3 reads CASSLQGTGQLYF.

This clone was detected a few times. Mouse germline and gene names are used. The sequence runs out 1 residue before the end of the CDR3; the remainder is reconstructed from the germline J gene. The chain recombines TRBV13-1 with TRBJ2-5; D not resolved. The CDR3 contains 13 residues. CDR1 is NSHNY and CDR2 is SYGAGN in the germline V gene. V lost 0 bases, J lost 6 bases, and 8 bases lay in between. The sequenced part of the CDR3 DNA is TGTGCCAGCAGTGATGCGGTTCGGGACACCCAGTAC. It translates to CASSDAVRDTQY. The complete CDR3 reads CASSDAVRDTQYF.

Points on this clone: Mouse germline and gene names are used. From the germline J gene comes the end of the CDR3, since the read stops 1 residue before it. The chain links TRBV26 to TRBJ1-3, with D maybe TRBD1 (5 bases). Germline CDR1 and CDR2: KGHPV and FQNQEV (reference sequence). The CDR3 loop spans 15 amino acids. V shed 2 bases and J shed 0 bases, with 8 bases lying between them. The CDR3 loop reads CASSLGAYSGNTLYF. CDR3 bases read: TGTGCCAGCAGTCTGGGGGCCTATTCTGGAAATACGCTCTAT.

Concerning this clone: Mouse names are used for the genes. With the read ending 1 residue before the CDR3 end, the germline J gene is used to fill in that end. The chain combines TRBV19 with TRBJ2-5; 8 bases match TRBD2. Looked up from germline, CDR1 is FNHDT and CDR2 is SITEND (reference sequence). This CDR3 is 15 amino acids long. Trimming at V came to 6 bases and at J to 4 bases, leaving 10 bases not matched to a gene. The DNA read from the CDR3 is TGTGCCAGCACTCCCCTCTGGGGGGCGGAAGACACCCAGTAC. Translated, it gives CASTPLWGAEDTQY. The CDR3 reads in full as CASTPLWGAEDTQYF.

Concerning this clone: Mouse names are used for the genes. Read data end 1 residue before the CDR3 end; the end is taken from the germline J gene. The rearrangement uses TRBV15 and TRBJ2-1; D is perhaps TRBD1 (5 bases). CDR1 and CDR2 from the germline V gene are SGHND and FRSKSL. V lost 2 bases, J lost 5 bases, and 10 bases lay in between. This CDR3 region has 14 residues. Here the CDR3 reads CASSLQGEDAEQFF. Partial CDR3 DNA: TGTGCCAGCAGTTTACAAGGGGAGGATGCTGAGCAGTTC. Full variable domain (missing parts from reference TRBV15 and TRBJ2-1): DAGVTQTPRHEVAEKGQTIILKCEPVSGHNDLFWYRQTKIQGLELLSYFRSKSLMEDGGAFKDRFKAEMLNSSFSTLKIQPTEPKDSAVYLCASSLQGEDAEQFFGPGTRLTVL.

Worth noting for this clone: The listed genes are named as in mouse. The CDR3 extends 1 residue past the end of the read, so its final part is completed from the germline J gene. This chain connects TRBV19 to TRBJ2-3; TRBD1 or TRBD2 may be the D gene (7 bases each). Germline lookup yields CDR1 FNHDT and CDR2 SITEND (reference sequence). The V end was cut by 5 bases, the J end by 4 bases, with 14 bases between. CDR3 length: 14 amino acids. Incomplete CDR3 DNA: TGTGCCAGCAGGATCAGGGGGGGGACAGAAACGCTGTAT. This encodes CASRIRGGTETLY. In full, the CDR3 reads CASRIRGGTETLYF.

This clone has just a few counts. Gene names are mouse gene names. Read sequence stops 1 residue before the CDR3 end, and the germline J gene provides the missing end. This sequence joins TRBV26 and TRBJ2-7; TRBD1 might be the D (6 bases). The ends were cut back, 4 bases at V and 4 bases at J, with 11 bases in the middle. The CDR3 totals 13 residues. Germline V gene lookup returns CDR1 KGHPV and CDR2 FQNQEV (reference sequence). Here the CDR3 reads CASSRDTIYEQYF. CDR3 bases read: TGTGCCAGCAGTCGGGACACCATATATGAACAGTAC.

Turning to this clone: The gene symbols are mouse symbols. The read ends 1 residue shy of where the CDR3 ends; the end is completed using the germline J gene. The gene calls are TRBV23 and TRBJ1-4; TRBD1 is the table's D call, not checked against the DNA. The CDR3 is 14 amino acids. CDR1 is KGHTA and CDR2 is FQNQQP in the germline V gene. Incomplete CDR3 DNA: TGCTCCAGCAGTCACGGGACAGGCAACGAAAGATTATTT. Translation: CSSSHGTGNERLF. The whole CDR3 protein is CSSSHGTGNERLFF.

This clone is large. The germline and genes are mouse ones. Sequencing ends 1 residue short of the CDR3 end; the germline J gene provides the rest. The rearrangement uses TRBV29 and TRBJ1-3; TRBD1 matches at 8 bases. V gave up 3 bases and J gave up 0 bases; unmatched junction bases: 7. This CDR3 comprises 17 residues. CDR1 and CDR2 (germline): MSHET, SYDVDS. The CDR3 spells CASSFNRTGNSGNTLYF. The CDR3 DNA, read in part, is TGTGCTAGCAGTTTTAACCGGACAGGGAATTCTGGAAATACGCTCTAT.

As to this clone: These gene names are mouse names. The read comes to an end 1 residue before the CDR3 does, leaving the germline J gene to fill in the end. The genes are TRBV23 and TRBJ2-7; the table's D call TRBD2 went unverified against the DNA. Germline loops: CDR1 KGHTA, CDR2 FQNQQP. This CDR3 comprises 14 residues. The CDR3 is CSSSQSMGSYEQYF. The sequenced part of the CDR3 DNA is TGCTCCAGCAGTCAATCGATGGGGTCCTATGAACAGTAC.

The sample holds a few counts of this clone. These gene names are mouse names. The CDR3 DNA, read in part, is TGCTCCAGCAGTCAATCGGGACAGGGTCCAAACACAGAAGTCTTC. This translates into CSSSQSGQGPNTEVF. The whole CDR3 is CSSSQSGQGPNTEVFF. The chain has TRBV23 and TRBJ1-1; TRBD1 was called by the table and not checked on the DNA. Read data end 1 residue before the CDR3 end; the end is taken from the germline J gene. The CDR3 length is 16 residues. Germline V CDR1 and CDR2: KGHTA, FQNQQP. The whole variable domain, filled in from reference TRBV23 and TRBJ1-1, reads DAAVTQKPRYLIKMKGQEAEMKCIPEKGHTAVFWYQQKQSKELKFLIYFQNQQPLDQIDMVKERFSAVCPSSSLCSLGIRTCEAEDSALYLCSSSQSGQGPNTEVFFGKGTRLTVV.

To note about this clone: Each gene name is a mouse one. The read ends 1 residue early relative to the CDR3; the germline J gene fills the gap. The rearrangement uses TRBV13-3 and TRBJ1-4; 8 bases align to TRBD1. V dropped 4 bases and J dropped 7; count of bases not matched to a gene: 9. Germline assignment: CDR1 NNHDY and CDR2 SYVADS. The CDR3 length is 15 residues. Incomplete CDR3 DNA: TGTGCCAGCAGTCTCGGACAGGGACGGGGCGAAAGATTATTT. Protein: CASSLGQGRGERLF. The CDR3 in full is CASSLGQGRGERLFF.

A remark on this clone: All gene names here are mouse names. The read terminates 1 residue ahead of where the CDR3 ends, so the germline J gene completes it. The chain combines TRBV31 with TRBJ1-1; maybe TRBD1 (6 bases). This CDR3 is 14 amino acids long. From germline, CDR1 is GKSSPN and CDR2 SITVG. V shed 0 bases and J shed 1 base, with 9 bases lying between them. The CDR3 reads CAWSLGGRNTEVFF. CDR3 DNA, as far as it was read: TGTGCCTGGAGTCTAGGGGGGAGGAACACAGAAGTCTTC. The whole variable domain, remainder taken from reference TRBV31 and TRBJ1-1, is AQTIHQWPVAEIKAVGSPLSLGCTIKGKSSPNLYWYWQATGGTLQQLFYSITVGQVESVVQLNLSASRPKDDQFILSTEKLLLSHSGFYLCAWSLGGRNTEVFFGKGTRLTVV.

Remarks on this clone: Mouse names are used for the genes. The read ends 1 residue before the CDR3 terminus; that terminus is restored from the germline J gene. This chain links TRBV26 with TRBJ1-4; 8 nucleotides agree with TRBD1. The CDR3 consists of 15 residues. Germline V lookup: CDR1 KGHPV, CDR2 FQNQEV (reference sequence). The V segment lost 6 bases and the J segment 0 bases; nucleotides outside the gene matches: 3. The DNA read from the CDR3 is TGTGCCAGCAGCCCGACAGGGGTTTCCAACGAAAGATTATTT. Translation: CASSPTGVSNERLF. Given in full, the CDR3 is CASSPTGVSNERLFF.

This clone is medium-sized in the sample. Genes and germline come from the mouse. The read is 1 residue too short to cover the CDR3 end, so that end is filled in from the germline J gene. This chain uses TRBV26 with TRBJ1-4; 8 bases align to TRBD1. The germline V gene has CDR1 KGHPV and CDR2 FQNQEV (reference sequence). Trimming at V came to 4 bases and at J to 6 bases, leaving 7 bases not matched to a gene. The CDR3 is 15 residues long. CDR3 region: CASSPRTGRDERLFF. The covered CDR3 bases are TGTGCCAGCAGTCCCCGGACAGGGAGGGACGAAAGATTATTT.

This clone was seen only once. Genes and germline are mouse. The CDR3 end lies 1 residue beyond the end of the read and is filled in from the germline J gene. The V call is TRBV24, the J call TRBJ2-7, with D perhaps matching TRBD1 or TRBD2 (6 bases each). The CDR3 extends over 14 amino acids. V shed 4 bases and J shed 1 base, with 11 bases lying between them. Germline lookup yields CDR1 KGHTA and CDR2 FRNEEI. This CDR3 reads CASSHGGRSYEQYF. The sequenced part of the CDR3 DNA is TGTGCCAGCAGTCATGGGGGCCGGTCCTATGAACAGTAC.

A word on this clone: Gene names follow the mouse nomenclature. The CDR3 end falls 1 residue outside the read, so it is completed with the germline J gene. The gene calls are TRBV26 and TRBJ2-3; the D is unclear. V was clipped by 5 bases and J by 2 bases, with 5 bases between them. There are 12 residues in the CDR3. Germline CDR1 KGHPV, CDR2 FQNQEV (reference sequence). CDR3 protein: CASSDNAETLYF. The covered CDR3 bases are TGTGCCAGCAGTGACAATGCAGAAACGCTGTAT.

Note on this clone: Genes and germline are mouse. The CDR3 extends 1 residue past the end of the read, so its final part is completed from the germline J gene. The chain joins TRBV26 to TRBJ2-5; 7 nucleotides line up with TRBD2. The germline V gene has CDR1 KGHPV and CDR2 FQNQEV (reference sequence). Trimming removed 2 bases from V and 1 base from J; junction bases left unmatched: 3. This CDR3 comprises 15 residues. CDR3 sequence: CASSLNGGYQDTQYF. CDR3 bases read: TGTGCCAGCAGTCTGAATGGGGGGTACCAAGACACCCAGTAC.

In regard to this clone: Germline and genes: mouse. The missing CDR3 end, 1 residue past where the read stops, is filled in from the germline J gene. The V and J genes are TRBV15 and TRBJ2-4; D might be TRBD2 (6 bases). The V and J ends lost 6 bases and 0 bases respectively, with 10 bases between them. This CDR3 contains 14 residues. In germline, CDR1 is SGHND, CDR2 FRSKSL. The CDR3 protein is CASSLGGSQNTLYF. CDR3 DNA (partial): TGTGCCAGCAGCCTTGGGGGTAGTCAAAACACCTTGTAC.

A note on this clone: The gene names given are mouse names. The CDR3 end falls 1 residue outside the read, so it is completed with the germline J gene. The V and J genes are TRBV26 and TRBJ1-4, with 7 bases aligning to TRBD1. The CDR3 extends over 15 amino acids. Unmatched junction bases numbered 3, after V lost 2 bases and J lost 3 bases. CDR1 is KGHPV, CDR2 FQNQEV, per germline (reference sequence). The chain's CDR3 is CASSLGGTANERLFF. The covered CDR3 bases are TGTGCCAGCAGTCTGGGTGGGACAGCCAACGAAAGATTATTT.

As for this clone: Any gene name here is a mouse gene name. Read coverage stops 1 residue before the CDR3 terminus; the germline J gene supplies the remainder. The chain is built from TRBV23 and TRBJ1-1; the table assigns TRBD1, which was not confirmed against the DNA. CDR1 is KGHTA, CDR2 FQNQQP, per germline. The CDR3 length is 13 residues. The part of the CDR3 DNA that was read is TGCTCCAGCTCCACAGGGGCAAACACAGAAGTCTTC. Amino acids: CSSSTGANTEVF. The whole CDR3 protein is CSSSTGANTEVFF.

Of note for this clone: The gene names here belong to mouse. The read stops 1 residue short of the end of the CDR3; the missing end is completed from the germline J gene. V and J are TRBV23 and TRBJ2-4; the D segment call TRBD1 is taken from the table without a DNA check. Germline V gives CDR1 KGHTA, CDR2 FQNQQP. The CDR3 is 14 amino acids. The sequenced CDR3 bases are TGCTCCAGCAGTCAATCGGCGACAGAAAACACCTTGTAC. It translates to CSSSQSATENTLY. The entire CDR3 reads CSSSQSATENTLYF. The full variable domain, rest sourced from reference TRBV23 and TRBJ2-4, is DAAVTQKPRYLIKMKGQEAEMKCIPEKGHTAVFWYQQKQSKELKFLIYFQNQQPLDQIDMVKERFSAVCPSSSLCSLGIRTCEAEDSALYLCSSSQSATENTLYFGAGTRLSVL.

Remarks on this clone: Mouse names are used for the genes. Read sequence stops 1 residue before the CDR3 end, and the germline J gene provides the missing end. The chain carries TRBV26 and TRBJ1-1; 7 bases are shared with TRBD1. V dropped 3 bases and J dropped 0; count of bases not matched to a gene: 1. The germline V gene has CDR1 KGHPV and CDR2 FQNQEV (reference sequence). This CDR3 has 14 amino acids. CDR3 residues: CASSLGTANTEVFF. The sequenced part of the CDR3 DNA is TGTGCCAGCAGTCTTGGGACAGCAAACACAGAAGTCTTC. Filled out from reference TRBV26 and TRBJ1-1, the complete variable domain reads NSKVIQTPRYLVKGQGQKAKMRCIPEKGHPVVFWYQQNKNNEFKFLINFQNQEVLQQIDMTEKRFSAECPSNSPCSLEIQSSEAGDSALYLCASSLGTANTEVFFGKGTRLTVV.